The 2 T cell receptor beta chains below all came from one sample that was sequenced in a study of blood T cell repertoires in COVID-19. The protocol was immunoSEQ multiplex PCR, while the TCRdb copy is restricted to in-frame clones and leaves out a portion. This sample carries about 170,000 clones, roughly 80% of them seen once, and the ten largest clones take about 14%. The sample consisted of peripheral blood. Receptors originate from a woman between 65 and 79 years old with COVID-19, enrolled during active disease.

In DNA, the CDR3 is TGTGCCAGCTCACCTCTAGCGGGAGTCGACGAGCAGTACTTC. It is translated as CASSPLAGVDEQYF. This chain connects TRBV18 to TRBJ2-7; 10 bases map to TRBD2. V was pared by 3 bases and J by 5 bases, with 4 bases of the junction left unmatched. The CDR3 contains 14 residues. CDR1 is KGHSH and CDR2 is LQKENI in the germline V gene. Filled out from reference TRBV18 and TRBJ2-7, the complete variable domain reads NAGVMQNPRHLVRRRGQEARLRCSPMKGHSHVYWYRQLPEEGLKFMVYLQKENIIDESGMPKERFSAEFPKEGPSILRIQQVVRGDSAAYFCASSPLAGVDEQYFGPGTRLTVT.

This rearrangement joins TRBV6-6 to TRBJ1-2; 9 bases align to TRBD1. This CDR3 comprises 18 residues. V lost 5 bases, J lost 1 base, and 14 bases stayed unmatched. Germline values: CDR1 MNHNY, CDR2 SVGAGI (reference sequence). CDR3 DNA sequence: TGTGCCAGCAGTCAAACCGGGACAGGGCATACCTTTAACTATGGCTACACCTTC. Translating gives CASSQTGTGHTFNYGYTF.